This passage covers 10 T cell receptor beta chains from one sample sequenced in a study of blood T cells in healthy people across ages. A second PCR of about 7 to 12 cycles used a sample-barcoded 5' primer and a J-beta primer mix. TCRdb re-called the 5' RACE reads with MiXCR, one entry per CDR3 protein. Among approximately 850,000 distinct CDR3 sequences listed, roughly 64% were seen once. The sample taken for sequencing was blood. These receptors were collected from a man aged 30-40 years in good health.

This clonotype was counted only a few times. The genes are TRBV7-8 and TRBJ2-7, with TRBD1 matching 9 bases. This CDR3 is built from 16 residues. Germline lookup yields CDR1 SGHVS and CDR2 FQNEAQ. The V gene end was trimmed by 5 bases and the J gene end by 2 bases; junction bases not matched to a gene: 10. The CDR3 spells CASSPGQGLGPYEQYF. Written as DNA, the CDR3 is TGTGCCAGCAGCCCGGGACAGGGATTGGGGCCCTACGAGCAGTACTTC.

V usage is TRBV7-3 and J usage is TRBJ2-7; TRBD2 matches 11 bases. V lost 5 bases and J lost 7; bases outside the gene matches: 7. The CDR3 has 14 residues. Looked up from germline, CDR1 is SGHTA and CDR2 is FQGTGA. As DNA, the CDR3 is TGTGCCAGCAGCCCGGATGCTAGCGGGAGGGAGCAGTACTTC. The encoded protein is CASSPDASGREQYF.

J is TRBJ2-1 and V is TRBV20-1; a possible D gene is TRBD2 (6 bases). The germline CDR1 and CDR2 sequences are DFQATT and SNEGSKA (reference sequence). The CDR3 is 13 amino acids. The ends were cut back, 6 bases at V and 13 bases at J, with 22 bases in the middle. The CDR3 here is CSANRLEDKTQFF. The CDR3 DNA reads TGCAGTGCCAACCGACTAGAAGACAAGACCCAGTTCTTC.

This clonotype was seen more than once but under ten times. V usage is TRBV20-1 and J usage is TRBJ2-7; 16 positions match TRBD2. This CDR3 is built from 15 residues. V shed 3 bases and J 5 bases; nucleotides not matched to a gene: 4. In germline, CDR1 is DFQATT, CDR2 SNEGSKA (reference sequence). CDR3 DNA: TGCAGTGCTAGTTCGGGACTAGCGGGAGGGAACGAGCAGTACTTC. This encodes CSASSGLAGGNEQYF.

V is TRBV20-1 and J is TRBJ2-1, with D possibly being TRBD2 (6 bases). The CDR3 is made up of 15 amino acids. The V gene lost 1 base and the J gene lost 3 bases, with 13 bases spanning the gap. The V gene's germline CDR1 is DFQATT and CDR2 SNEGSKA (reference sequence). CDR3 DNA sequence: TGCAGTGCTAGAGGACGACTAGTTGGCTACAATGAGCAGTTCTTC. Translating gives CSARGRLVGYNEQFF.

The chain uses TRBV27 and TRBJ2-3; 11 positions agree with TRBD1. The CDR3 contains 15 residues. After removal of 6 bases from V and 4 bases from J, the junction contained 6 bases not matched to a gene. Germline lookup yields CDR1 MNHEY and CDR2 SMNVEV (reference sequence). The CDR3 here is CASSRPGQGADTQYF. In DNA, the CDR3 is TGTGCCAGCAGCCGGCCGGGACAGGGGGCAGATACGCAGTATTTT.

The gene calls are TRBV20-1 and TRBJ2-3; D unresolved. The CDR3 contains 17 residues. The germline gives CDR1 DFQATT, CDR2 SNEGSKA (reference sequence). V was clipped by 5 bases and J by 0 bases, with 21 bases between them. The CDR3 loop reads CSAPIPLGIPSTDTQYF. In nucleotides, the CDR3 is TGCAGTGCTCCCATCCCTCTCGGCATTCCTAGCACAGATACGCAGTATTTT.

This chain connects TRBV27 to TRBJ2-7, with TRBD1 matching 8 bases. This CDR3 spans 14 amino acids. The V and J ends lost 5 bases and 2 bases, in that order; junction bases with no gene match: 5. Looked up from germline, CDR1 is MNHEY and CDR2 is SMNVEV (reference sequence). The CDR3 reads CASSRTGGTYEQYF. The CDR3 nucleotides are TGTGCCAGCAGTCGTACAGGGGGAACCTACGAGCAGTACTTC.

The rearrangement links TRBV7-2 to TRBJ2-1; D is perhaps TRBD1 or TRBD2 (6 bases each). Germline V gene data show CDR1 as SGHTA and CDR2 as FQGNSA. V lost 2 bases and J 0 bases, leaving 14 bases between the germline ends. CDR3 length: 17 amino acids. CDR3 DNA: TGTGCCAGCAGCTTACGAGACGGGGGCAGCTCCTACAATGAGCAGTTCTTC. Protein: CASSLRDGGSSYNEQFF. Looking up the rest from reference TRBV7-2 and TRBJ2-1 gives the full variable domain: GAGVSQSPSNKVTEKGKDVELRCDPISGHTALYWYRQSLGQGLEFLIYFQGNSAPDKSGLPSDRFSAERTGGSVSTLTIQRTQQEDSAVYLCASSLRDGGSSYNEQFFGPGTRLTVL.

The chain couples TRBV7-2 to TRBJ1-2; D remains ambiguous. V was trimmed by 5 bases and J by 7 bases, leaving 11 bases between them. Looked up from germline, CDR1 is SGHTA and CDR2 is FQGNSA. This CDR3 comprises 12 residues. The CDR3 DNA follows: TGTGCCAGCAGCCGCAGTGCTACTGGCTACACCTTC. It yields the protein CASSRSATGYTF. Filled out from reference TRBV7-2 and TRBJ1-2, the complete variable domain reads GAGVSQSPSNKVTEKGKDVELRCDPISGHTALYWYRQSLGQGLEFLIYFQGNSAPDKSGLPSDRFSAERTGGSVSTLTIQRTQQEDSAVYLCASSRSATGYTFGSGTRLTVV.